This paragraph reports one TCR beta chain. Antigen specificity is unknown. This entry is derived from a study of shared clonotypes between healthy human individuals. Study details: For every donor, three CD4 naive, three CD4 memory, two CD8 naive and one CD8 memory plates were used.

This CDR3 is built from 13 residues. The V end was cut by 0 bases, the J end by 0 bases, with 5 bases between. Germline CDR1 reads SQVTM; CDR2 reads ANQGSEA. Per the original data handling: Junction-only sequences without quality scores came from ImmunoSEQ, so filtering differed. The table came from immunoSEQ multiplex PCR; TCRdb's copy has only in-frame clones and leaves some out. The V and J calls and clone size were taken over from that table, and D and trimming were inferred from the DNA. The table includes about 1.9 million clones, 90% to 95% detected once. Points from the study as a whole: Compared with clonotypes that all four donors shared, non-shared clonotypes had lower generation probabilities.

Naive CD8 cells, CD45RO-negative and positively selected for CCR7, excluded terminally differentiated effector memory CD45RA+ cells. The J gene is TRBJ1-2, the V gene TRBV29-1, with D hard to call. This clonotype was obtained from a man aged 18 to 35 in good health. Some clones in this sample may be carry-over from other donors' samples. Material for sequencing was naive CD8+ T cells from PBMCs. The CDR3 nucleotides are TGCAGCGTTGAAGAGGCGACTAACTATGGCTACACCTTC. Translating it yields CSVEEATNYGYTF.